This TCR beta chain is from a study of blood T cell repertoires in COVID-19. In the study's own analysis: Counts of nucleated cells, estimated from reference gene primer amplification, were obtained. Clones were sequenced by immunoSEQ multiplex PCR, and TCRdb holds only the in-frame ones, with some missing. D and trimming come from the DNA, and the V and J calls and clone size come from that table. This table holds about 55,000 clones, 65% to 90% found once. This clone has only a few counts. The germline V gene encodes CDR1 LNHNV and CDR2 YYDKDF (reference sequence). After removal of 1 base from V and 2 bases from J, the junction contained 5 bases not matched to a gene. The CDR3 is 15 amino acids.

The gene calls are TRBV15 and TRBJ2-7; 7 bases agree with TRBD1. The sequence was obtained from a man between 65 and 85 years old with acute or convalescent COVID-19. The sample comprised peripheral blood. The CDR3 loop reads CATSRGTGKTYEQYF. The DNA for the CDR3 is TGTGCCACCAGCAGAGGGACAGGAAAAACCTACGAGCAGTACTTC.